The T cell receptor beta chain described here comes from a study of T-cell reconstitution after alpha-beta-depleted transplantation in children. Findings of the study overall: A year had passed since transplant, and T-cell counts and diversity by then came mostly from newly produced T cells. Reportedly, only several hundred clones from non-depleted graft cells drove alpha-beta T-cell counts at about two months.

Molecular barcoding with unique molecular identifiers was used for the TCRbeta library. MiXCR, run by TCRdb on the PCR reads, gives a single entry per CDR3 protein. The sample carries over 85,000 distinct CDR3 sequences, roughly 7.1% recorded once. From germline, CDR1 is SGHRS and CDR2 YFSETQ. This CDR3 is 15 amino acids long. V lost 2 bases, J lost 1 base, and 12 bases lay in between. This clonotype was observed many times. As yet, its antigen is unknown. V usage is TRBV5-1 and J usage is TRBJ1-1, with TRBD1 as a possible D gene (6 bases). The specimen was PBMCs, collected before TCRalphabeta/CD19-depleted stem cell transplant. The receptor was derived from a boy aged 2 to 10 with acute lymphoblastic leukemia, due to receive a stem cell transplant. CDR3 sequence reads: CASSLSGGGNTEAFF. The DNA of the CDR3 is TGCGCCAGCAGCTTATCCGGGGGCGGGAACACTGAAGCTTTCTTT. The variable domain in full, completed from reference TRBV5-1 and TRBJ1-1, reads KAGVTQTPRYLIKTRGQQVTLSCSPISGHRSVSWYQQTPGQGLQFLFEYFSETQRNKGNFPGRFSGRQFSNSRSEMNVSTLELGDSALYLCASSLSGGGNTEAFFGQGTRLTVV.